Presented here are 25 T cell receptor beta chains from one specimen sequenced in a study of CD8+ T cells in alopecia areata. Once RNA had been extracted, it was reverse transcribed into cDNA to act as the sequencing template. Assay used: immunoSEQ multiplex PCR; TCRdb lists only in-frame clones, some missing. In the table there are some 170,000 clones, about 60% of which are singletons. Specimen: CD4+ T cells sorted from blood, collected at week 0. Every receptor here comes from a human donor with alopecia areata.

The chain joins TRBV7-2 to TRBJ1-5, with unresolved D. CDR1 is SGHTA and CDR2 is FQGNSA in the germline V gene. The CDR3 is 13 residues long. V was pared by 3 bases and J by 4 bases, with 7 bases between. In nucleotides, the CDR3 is TGTGCCAGCAGCTTGGGCAGAAATCAGCCCCAGCATTTT. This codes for CASSLGRNQPQHF.

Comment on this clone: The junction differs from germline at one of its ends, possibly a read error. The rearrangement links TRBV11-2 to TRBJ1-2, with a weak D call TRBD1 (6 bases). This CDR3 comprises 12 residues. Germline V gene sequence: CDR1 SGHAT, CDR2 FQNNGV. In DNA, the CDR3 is TGTGCCAGCGGACAGACAGGATACGATATGATCTTC. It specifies CASGQTGYDMIF.

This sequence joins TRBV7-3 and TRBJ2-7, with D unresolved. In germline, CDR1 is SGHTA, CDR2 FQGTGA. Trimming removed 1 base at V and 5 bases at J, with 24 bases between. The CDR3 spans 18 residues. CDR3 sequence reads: CASSLSPSTSSVPHEQYF. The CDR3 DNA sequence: TGTGCCAGCAGCTTAAGTCCCAGTACCAGCTCAGTCCCACACGAGCAGTACTTC.

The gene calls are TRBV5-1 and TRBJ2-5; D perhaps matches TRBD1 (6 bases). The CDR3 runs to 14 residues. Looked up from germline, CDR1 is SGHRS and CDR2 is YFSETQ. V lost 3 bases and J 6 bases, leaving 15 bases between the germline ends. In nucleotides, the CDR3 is TGCGCCAGCAGCTGGAGTCAGGGGACACAGACCCAGTACTTC. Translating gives CASSWSQGTQTQYF.

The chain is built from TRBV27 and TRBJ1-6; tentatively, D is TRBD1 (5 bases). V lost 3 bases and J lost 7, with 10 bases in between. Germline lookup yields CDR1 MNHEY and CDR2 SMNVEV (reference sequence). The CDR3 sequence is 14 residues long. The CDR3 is CASSFGTANSPLHF. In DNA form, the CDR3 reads TGTGCCAGCAGTTTTGGGACGGCAAATTCACCCCTCCACTTT.

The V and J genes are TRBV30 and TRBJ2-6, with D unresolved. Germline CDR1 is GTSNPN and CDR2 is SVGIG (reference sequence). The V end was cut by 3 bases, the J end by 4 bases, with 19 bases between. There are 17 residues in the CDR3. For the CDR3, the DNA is TGTGCCTGGAGGCCCCGGGCCGGTCTTCCCGGGGCCAACGTCCTGACTTTC. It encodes CAWRPRAGLPGANVLTF.

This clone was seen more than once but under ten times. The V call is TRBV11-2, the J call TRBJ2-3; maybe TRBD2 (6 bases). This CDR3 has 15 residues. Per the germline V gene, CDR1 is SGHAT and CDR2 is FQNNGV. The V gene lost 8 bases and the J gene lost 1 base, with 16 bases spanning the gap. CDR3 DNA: TGTGCCAGCGGAGGACGCGGGGAGGGCACAGATACGCAGTATTTT. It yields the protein CASGGRGEGTDTQYF.

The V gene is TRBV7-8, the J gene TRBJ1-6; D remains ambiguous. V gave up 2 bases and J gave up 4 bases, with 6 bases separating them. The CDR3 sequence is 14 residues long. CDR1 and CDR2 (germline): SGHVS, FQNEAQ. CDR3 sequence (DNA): TGTGCCAGCAGCTTAAGAAGTTATAATTCACCCCTCCACTTT. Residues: CASSLRSYNSPLHF.

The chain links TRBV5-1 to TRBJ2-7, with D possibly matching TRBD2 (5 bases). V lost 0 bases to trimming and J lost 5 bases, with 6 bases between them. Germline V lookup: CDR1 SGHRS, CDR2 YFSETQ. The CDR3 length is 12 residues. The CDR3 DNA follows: TGCGCCAGCAGCTTGGTGGAGGACGAGCAGTACTTC. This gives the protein CASSLVEDEQYF. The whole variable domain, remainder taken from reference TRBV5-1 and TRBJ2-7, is KAGVTQTPRYLIKTRGQQVTLSCSPISGHRSVSWYQQTPGQGLQFLFEYFSETQRNKGNFPGRFSGRQFSNSRSEMNVSTLELGDSALYLCASSLVEDEQYFGPGTRLTVT.

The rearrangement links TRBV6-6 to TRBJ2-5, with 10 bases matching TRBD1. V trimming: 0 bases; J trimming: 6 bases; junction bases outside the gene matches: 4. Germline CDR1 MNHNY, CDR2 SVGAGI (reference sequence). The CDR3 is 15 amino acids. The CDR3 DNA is TGTGCCAGCAGTTACTCGACAGGGGGCAGGAAGACCCAGTACTTC. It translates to CASSYSTGGRKTQYF.

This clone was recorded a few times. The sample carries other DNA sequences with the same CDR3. CDR3 in DNA: TGTGCCAGCAGCCCGGGGGCCGGGGAGCTGTTTTTT. Residues: CASSPGAGELFF. The V gene is TRBV11-3, the J gene TRBJ2-2; weak D call: TRBD2 (6 bases). The CDR3 runs to 12 residues. V was pared by 5 bases and J by 6 bases, with 7 bases between. Germline CDR1 is SGHNT and CDR2 is YENEEA.

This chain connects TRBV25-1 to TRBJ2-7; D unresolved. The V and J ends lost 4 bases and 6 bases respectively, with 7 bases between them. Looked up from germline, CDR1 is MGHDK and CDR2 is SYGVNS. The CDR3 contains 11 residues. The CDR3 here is CASSGFGEQYF. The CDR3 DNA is TGTGCCAGCAGTGGCTTCGGCGAGCAGTACTTC.

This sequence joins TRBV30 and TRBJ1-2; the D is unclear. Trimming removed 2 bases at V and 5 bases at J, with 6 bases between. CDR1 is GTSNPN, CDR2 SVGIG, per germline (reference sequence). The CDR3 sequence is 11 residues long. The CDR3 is CAWSNRYGYTF. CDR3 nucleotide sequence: TGTGCCTGGAGTAATCGATATGGCTACACCTTC.

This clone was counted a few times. The CDR3 DNA reads TGCGCCAGCGGGGGTACAGGGAACACTGAAGCTTTCTTT. Translated: CASGGTGNTEAFF. The gene calls are TRBV5-1 and TRBJ1-1, with D perhaps TRBD1 (5 bases). Germline lookup yields CDR1 SGHRS and CDR2 YFSETQ. Trimming left V 7 bases short and J 1 base short, with 11 bases between. The length of the CDR3 is 13 residues.

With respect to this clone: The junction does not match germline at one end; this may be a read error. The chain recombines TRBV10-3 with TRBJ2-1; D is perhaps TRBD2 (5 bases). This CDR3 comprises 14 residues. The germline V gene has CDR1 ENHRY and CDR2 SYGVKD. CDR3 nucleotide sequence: TGTGCCAGCAGTCCCCGAGGGAGTTACAATGAGCAGTTCTTC. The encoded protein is CASSPRGSYNEQFF.

CDR3: CASRKGNSAFAIYF. CDR3 DNA sequence: TGTGCCAGCAGGAAAGGCAACTCCGCTTTCGCCATATATTTT. The rearrangement uses TRBV2 and TRBJ1-3; D is unclear. The V end was cut by 6 bases, the J end by 11 bases, with 20 bases between. The CDR3 is made up of 14 amino acids. Germline assignment: CDR1 SNHLY and CDR2 FYNNEI.

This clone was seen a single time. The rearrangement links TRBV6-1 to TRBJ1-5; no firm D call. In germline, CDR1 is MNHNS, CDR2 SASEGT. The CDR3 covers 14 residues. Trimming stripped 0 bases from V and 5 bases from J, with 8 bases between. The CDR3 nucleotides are TGTGCCAGCAGTGAAGCTCCACTTTATCAGCCCCAGCATTTT. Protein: CASSEAPLYQPQHF.

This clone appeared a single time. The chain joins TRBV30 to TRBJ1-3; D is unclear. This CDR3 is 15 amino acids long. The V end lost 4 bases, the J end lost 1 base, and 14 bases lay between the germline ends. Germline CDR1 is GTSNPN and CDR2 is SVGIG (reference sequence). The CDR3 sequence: CAWIIGYGSGNTIYF. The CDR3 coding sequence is TGTGCCTGGATAATAGGGTACGGGTCTGGAAACACCATATATTTT.

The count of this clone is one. The CDR3 DNA follows: TGCAGCGTCGACAGTTGGAACACTGAAGCTTTCTTT. Encoded protein: CSVDSWNTEAFF. The V gene is TRBV29-1, the J gene TRBJ1-1; TRBD1 might be the D (5 bases). Germline assignment: CDR1 SQVTM and CDR2 ANQGSEA. V dropped 6 bases and J dropped 1 base, with 9 bases sitting between them. The CDR3 is 12 residues long.

The CDR3 is CASSESPGLNYEQYF. CDR3 coding DNA: TGTGCCAGCAGTGAATCGCCAGGGCTGAACTACGAGCAGTACTTC. The chain combines TRBV6-1 with TRBJ2-7; possibly TRBD1 for D (5 bases). Trimming took off 2 bases at V and 3 bases at J, with 14 bases between the two ends. Germline loops: CDR1 MNHNS, CDR2 SASEGT. The CDR3 is 15 residues long.

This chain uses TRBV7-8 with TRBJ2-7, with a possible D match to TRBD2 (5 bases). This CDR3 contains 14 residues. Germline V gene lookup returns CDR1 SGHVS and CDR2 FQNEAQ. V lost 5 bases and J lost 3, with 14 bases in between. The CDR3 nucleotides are TGTGCCAGCAGCAGCGGTCAGACCTACTACGAGCAGTACTTC. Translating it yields CASSSGQTYYEQYF.

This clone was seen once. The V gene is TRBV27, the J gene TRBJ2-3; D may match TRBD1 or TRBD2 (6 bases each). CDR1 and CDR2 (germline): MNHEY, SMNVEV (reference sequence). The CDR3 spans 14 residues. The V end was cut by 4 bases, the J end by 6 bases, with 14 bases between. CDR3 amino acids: CASSSDRRGDTQYF. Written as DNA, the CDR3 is TGTGCCAGCAGTTCAGACAGGAGGGGCGATACGCAGTATTTT.

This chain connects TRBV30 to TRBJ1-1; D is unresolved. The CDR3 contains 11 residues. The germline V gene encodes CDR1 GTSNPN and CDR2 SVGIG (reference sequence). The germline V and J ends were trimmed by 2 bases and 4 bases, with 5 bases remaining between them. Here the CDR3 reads CAWSRVTEAFF. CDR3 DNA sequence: TGTGCCTGGAGTAGGGTCACTGAAGCTTTCTTT.

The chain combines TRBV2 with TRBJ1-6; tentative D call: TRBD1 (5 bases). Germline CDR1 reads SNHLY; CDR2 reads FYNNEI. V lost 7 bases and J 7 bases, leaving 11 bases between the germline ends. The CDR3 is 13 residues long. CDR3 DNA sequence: TGTGCCAGCACGGGGCCGGCCAATTCACCCCTCCACTTT. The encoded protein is CASTGPANSPLHF. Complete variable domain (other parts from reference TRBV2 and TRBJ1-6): EPEVTQTPSHQVTQMGQEVILRCVPISNHLYFYWYRQILGQKVEFLVSFYNNEISEKSEIFDDQFSVERPDGSNFTLKIRSTKLEDSAMYFCASTGPANSPLHFGNGTRLTVT.

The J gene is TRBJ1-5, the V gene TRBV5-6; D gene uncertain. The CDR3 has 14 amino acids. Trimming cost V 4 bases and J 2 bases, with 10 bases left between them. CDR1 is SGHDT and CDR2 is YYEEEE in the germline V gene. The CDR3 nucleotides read TGTGCCAGCAGCCTGAAGGTCGGCAATCAGCCCCAGCATTTT. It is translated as CASSLKVGNQPQHF.